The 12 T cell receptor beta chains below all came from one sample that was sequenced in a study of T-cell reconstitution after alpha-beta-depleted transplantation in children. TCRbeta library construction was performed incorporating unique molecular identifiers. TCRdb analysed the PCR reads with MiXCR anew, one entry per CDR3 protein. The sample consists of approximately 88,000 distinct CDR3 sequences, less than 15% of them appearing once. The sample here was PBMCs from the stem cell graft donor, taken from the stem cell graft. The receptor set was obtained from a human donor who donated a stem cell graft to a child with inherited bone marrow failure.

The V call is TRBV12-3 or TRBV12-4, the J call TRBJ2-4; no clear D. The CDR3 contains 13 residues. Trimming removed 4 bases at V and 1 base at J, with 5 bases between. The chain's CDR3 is CASSSSAKNIQYF. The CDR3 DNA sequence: TGTGCCAGCAGTTCCTCCGCCAAAAACATTCAGTACTTC.

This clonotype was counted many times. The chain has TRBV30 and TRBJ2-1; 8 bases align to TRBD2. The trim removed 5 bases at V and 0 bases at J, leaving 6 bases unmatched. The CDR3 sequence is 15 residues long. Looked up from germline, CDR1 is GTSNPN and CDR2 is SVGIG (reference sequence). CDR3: CAWETSVSSYNEQFF. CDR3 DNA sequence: TGTGCCTGGGAGACTAGCGTTAGCTCCTACAATGAGCAGTTCTTC.

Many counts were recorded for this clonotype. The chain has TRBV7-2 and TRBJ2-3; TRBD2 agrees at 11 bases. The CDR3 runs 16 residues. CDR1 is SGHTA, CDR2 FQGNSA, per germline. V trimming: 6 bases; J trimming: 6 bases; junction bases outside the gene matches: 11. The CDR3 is CASRSSSGGSRDTQYF. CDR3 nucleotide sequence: TGTGCCAGCAGATCTTCTAGCGGGGGGTCTCGGGATACGCAGTATTTT.

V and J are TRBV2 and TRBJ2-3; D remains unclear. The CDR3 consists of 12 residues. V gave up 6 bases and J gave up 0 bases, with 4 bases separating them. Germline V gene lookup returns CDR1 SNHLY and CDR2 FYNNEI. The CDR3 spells CASRTSTDTQYF. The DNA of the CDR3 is TGTGCCAGCAGGACAAGCACAGATACGCAGTATTTT. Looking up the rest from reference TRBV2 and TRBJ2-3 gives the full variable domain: EPEVTQTPSHQVTQMGQEVILRCVPISNHLYFYWYRQILGQKVEFLVSFYNNEISEKSEIFDDQFSVERPDGSNFTLKIRSTKLEDSAMYFCASRTSTDTQYFGPGTRLTVL.

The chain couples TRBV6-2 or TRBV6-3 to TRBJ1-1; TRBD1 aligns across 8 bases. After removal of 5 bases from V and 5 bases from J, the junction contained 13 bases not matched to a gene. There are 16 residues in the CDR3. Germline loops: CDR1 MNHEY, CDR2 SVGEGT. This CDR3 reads CASSRTGNAAATEAFF. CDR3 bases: TGTGCCAGCAGTAGGACAGGGAACGCGGCGGCTACTGAAGCTTTCTTT.

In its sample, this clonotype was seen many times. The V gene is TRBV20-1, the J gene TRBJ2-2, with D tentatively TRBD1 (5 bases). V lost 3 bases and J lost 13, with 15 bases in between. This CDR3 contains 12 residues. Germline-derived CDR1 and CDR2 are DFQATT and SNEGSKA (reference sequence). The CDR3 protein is CSASSRLGPLFF. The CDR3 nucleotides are TGCAGTGCTAGTTCTCGTTTGGGGCCGCTGTTTTTT.

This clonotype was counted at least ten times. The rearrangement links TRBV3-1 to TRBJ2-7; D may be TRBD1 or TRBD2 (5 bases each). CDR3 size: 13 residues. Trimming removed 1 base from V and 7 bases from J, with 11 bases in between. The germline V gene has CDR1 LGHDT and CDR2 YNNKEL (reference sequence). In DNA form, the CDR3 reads TGTGCCAGCAGCCAAGGAGGGGCGGAGGAGCAGTACTTC. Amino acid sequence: CASSQGGAEEQYF.

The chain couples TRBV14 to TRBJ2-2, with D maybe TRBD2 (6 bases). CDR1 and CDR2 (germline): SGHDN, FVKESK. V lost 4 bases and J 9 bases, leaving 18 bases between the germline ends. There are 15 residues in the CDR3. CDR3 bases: TGTGCCAGCAGCCCCCCCGGGACTTGGGACCGGGAGCTGTTTTTT. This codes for CASSPPGTWDRELFF.

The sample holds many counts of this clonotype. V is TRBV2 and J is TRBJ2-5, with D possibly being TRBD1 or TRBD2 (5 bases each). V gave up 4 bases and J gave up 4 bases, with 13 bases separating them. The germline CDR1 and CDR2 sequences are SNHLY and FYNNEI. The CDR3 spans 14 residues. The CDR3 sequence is CASSVPRGAETQYF. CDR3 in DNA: TGTGCCAGCAGTGTGCCGAGGGGCGCAGAGACCCAGTACTTC.

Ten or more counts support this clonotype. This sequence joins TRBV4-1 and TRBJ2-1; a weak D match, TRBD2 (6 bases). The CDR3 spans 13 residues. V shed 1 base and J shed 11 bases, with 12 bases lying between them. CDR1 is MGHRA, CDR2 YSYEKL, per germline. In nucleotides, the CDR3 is TGCGCCAGCAGCCAAGGCGTACGGGGGAAGCAGTTCTTC. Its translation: CASSQGVRGKQFF.

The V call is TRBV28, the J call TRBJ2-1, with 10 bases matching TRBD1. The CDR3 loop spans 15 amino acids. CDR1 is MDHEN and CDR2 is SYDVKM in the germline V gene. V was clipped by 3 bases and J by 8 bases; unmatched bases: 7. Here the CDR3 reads CASSFSGTGVYEQFF. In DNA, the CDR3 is TGTGCCAGCAGTTTTTCCGGGACAGGGGTCTATGAGCAGTTCTTC.

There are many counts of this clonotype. The CDR3 is CASSSGQSINQPQHF. CDR3 nucleotides: TGTGCCAGCAGCTCGGGACAGAGTATCAATCAGCCCCAGCATTTT. The chain has TRBV9 and TRBJ1-5; 7 bases fit TRBD1. The CDR3 spans 15 residues. The V gene end was trimmed by 4 bases and the J gene end by 3 bases; junction bases not matched to a gene: 7. Germline V lookup: CDR1 SGDLS, CDR2 YYNGEE. The variable domain in full, with the rest retrieved from reference TRBV9 and TRBJ1-5, is DSGVTQTPKHLITATGQRVTLRCSPRSGDLSVYWYQQSLDQGLQFLIQYYNGEERAKGNILERFSAQQFPDLHSELNLSSLELGDSALYFCASSSGQSINQPQHFGDGTRLSIL.